This T cell receptor (beta chain) appears in the sequencing data of a study of blood T cell repertoires in COVID-19. As for the study in general: COVID-19 samples collected from the United States, Italy and Spain covered acute and convalescent phases.

V was pared by 3 bases and J by 4 bases, with 0 bases of the junction left unmatched. Germline values: CDR1 LGHNT, CDR2 FRNRAP. The CDR3 extends over 14 amino acids. Under the authors' procedure: Reference gene primer amplification yielded estimated nucleated cell counts. Using immunoSEQ multiplex PCR, the repertoire was profiled, and TCRdb retains in-frame clones only, with some absent. V and J calls and clone size are those listed in that table; D and trimming were worked out from the DNA. The profile shows roughly 150,000 clones, approximately 84% of them singletons. V usage is TRBV12-5 and J usage is TRBJ2-1, with 10 bases fitting TRBD2. This clonotype was sampled from a woman over 75 with COVID-19, enrolled during active disease. The specimen was peripheral blood. The CDR3 here is CASGFSGGYNEQFF. Written as DNA, the CDR3 is TGTGCTAGTGGTTTTAGCGGGGGGTACAATGAGCAGTTCTTC.